These 16 T cell receptor beta chains came from one sample sequenced in a study of T cell responses to AZD1222 COVID-19 vaccine. This table comes from immunoSEQ multiplex PCR, and its TCRdb copy is limited to in-frame clones, with some not included. The data contain 85,000 to 130,000 clones, approximately 93% of them singletons. The sequenced sample was peripheral blood, obtained on day 0 of AZD1222 vaccination. Source of these receptors: an adult in good health.

DNA for the CDR3: TGTGCCAGCAGAGGGGTCGGGACTAGTTTTCGCAATGAGCAGTTCTTC. Translating gives CASRGVGTSFRNEQFF. This sequence joins TRBV2 and TRBJ2-1; the match to TRBD2 covers 8 bases. The ends lost 6 bases at V and 6 bases at J; junction bases unmatched: 13. CDR1 SNHLY and CDR2 FYNNEI come from the germline V gene. The CDR3 runs 16 residues.

CDR3 DNA: TGTGCCAGCAGCGTATGGTCTAGCGGGAGTAACGAGCAGTACTTC. Protein: CASSVWSSGSNEQYF. V usage is TRBV28 and J usage is TRBJ2-7, with 10 bases matching TRBD2. The CDR3 consists of 15 residues. V lost 6 bases and J lost 5; bases outside the gene matches: 10. The germline V gene encodes CDR1 MDHEN and CDR2 SYDVKM.

The rearrangement uses TRBV24-1 and TRBJ2-1; D is unclear. The germline V gene encodes CDR1 KGHDR and CDR2 SFDVKD. CDR3 length: 14 amino acids. With 6 bases removed from V and 3 bases from J, the gap between germline ends came to 11 bases. CDR3 residues: CATSRADVYNEQFF. DNA for the CDR3: TGTGCCACCAGTCGGGCGGACGTCTACAATGAGCAGTTCTTC.

This clone was found once. CDR3 amino acids: CASSTGTDLGGEQFF. In DNA, the CDR3 is TGTGCCAGCAGCACAGGGACGGACCTCGGGGGTGAGCAGTTCTTC. The chain has TRBV7-3 and TRBJ2-1; D is perhaps TRBD1 or TRBD2 (6 bases each). The CDR3 sequence is 15 residues long. Germline assignment: CDR1 SGHTA and CDR2 FQGTGA. Trimming left V 5 bases short and J 9 bases short, with 20 bases between.

The gene calls are TRBV5-4 and TRBJ2-7; 12 nucleotides line up with TRBD2. Germline V gene data show CDR1 as SGHNT and CDR2 as YYREEE (reference sequence). Trimming removed 3 bases from V and 6 bases from J; junction bases left unmatched: 7. The CDR3 is 15 amino acids. The CDR3 DNA reads TGTGCCAGCAGCTCCATACTAGCGGGAGGATTCGAGCAGTACTTC. This translates into CASSSILAGGFEQYF.

This clone came up once. The chain uses TRBV5-1 and TRBJ2-7; 8 bases are a match to TRBD2. This CDR3 has 16 residues. Germline CDR1 and CDR2: SGHRS and YFSETQ. Losses at the gene ends were 7 bases for V and 4 bases for J; bases not matched to a gene: 16. The CDR3 reads CASGPRGGSLGYEQYF. CDR3 sequence (DNA): TGCGCCAGCGGCCCCCGGGGGGGTTCGTTGGGATACGAGCAGTACTTC.

This chain joins TRBV7-2 and TRBJ1-6; 7 bases align to TRBD1. CDR3 length equals 14 residues. CDR1 is SGHTA and CDR2 is FQGNSA in the germline V gene. After removal of 5 bases from V and 10 bases from J, the junction contained 8 bases not matched to a gene. DNA of the CDR3: TGTGCCAGCAGCCCGAGGTCGACAGGGTCACCCCTCCACTTT. Its translation: CASSPRSTGSPLHF. The complete variable domain, with remaining parts taken from reference TRBV7-2 and TRBJ1-6, reads GAGVSQSPSNKVTEKGKDVELRCDPISGHTALYWYRQSLGQGLEFLIYFQGNSAPDKSGLPSDRFSAERTGGSVSTLTIQRTQQEDSAVYLCASSPRSTGSPLHFGNGTRLTVT.

The chain combines TRBV4-3 with TRBJ1-1; D ambiguous. CDR3 length: 14 amino acids. Trimming stripped 0 bases from V and 1 base from J, with 6 bases between. Looked up from germline, CDR1 is LGHNA and CDR2 is YSLEER. CDR3 nucleotide sequence: TGCGCCAGCAGCCAAGAGTCTCAGAACACTGAAGCTTTCTTT. Translated, it gives CASSQESQNTEAFF.

V and J are TRBV5-4 and TRBJ2-1; 8 nucleotides match TRBD1. The CDR3 is made up of 16 amino acids. Germline CDR1 reads SGHNT; CDR2 reads YYREEE (reference sequence). J gave up 5 bases and V 2 bases, and 9 bases lay outside the gene matches. CDR3 in amino acids: CASSLGSGTGHNEQFF. In DNA, the CDR3 is TGTGCCAGCAGCTTAGGATCAGGGACAGGCCACAATGAGCAGTTCTTC. Full variable domain (remainder filled in from reference TRBV5-4 and TRBJ2-1): ETGVTQSPTHLIKTRGQQVTLRCSSQSGHNTVSWYQQALGQGPQFIFQYYREEENGRGNFPPRFSGLQFPNYSSELNVNALELDDSALYLCASSLGSGTGHNEQFFGPGTRLTVL.

The chain has TRBV30 and TRBJ1-2; no clear D gene. Trimming removed 1 base at V and 4 bases at J, with 4 bases between. The germline gives CDR1 GTSNPN, CDR2 SVGIG (reference sequence). The CDR3 is made up of 11 amino acids. For the CDR3, the DNA is TGTGCCTGGAGTGGGTTCTATGGCTACACCTTC. Amino acids: CAWSGFYGYTF.

The chain is built from TRBV5-1 and TRBJ1-6, with 8 bases lining up with TRBD1. With 4 bases clipped from V and 3 bases from J, the junction kept 3 bases outside the gene matches. Per germline, CDR1 SGHRS and CDR2 YFSETQ. This CDR3 region has 15 residues. CDR3 DNA sequence: TGCGCCAGCAGCCCCGGACAGGGCTATAATTCACCCCTCCACTTT. Translated, it gives CASSPGQGYNSPLHF.

The rearrangement links TRBV5-5 to TRBJ1-2, with 8 bases lining up with TRBD1. Germline V lookup: CDR1 SGHKS, CDR2 YYEKEE (reference sequence). The junction had 1 base not matched to a gene; V was cut back by 3 bases and J by 3 bases. The CDR3 runs 13 residues. The CDR3 is CASSSQGDYGYTF. For the CDR3, the DNA is TGTGCCAGCAGCTCACAGGGGGACTATGGCTACACCTTC.

V and J are TRBV15 and TRBJ1-1, with 9 bases lining up with TRBD1. Looked up from germline, CDR1 is LNHNV and CDR2 is YYDKDF (reference sequence). The CDR3 totals 15 residues. V lost 3 bases, J lost 3 bases, and 5 bases stayed unmatched. The CDR3 protein is CATSSYDRGDTEAFF. The CDR3 coding sequence is TGTGCCACCAGCAGCTACGACAGGGGGGACACTGAAGCTTTCTTT.

The rearrangement links TRBV5-1 to TRBJ1-4, with D perhaps TRBD1 (5 bases). This CDR3 has 16 residues. Germline V gives CDR1 SGHRS, CDR2 YFSETQ. V lost 4 bases to trimming and J lost 0 bases, with 13 bases between them. As DNA, the CDR3 is TGCGCCAGCAGCCTATCCTCGACAGCAACTAATGAAAAACTGTTTTTT. It yields the protein CASSLSSTATNEKLFF.

This clone has only one observation. V gene TRBV28 combines with J gene TRBJ1-5; 8 bases match TRBD1. The germline V gene encodes CDR1 MDHEN and CDR2 SYDVKM. Losses at the gene ends were 11 bases for V and 6 bases for J; bases not matched to a gene: 6. CDR3 size: 12 residues. CDR3: CAVQGASQPQHF. The CDR3 DNA sequence: TGTGCCGTGCAGGGGGCGAGTCAGCCCCAGCATTTT.

The gene calls are TRBV21-1 and TRBJ1-4. TRBV21-1 represents a pseudogene. The CDR3 spans 20 residues. The CDR3 bases are TGTGCCAGCAGCAACCAACCTCCCCGGTCAGGGACTAAAAGCGGTGAAAAACTGTTTTTT. It translates to CASSNQPPRSGTKSGEKLFF.